The clone carrying this TCR beta chain occurred many times. The germline gives CDR1 DFQATT, CDR2 SNEGSKA (reference sequence). The CDR3 consists of 14 residues. The junction had 6 bases not matched to a gene; V was cut back by 1 base and J by 5 bases. Through Arm-PCR of CDR3 regions and iRepertoire HTBI primers, TCR beta libraries were built. MiXCR, applied by TCRdb to the multiplex PCR reads, yields one record per CDR3 protein. The data show about 540,000 distinct CDR3 sequences, with approximately 13% seen just once and approximately 9.3% held by the top ten. Sample time point: newly diagnosed GD, antithyroid drugs for less than 3 months. With RNA extracted from PBMCs as input, the TCR library was made. This sample stems from a study of regulatory T cells in long-lasting Graves disease. The data were also submitted as part of a second study, on T cells in Graves' hyperthyroidism and ophthalmopathy. From that report: The TCR CDR3 was amplified in a first-round RT-PCR using the HTBI primer set. The model identified upcoming ophthalmopathy a median approximately 6.5 months ahead of onset.

The V gene is TRBV20-1, the J gene TRBJ2-5; 8 positions agree with TRBD1. The sequence was obtained from a man aged 30 to 39 with Graves disease. This material consisted of peripheral blood mononuclear cells (PBMCs), taken at new diagnosis, from a patient treated with antithyroid drugs. The CDR3 sequence is CSARVGTGGETQYF. CDR3 nucleotides: TGCAGTGCTAGAGTGGGGACAGGAGGGGAGACCCAGTACTTC.